The next 11 T cell receptor beta chains were all read from a single sample in a study of PD-L1 blockade in urothelial cancer. Time point noted: pretreatment peripheral blood. The protocol was immunoSEQ multiplex PCR, while the TCRdb copy is restricted to in-frame clones and leaves out a portion. The table has 100,000 to 150,000 clones, 70% to 85% seen once. The sequenced sample was PBMCs, obtained around atezolizumab (anti-PD-L1) treatment. The receptors come from a man aged 50 or older with urothelial cancer.

The table lists this clone with a few counts. The chain has TRBV29-1 and TRBJ1-1, with D tentatively TRBD1 (5 bases). The germline gives CDR1 SQVTM, CDR2 ANQGSEA. The CDR3 has 14 residues. V was cut by 2 bases and J by 2 bases, with 12 bases left in between. CDR3 amino acids: CSVEFQGVNTEAFF. CDR3 nucleotides: TGCAGCGTTGAATTTCAGGGTGTTAACACTGAAGCTTTCTTT.

The V gene is TRBV28, the J gene TRBJ1-2, with D perhaps matching TRBD1 (6 bases). V lost 10 bases to trimming and J lost 6 bases, with 15 bases between them. The CDR3 consists of 12 residues. The germline gives CDR1 MDHEN, CDR2 SYDVKM. In DNA, the CDR3 is TGTGCCACCCCGAACAGGGCAGATGGCTACACCTTC. It translates to CATPNRADGYTF.

This chain connects TRBV27 to TRBJ1-3, with D perhaps TRBD1 (6 bases). Germline V CDR1 and CDR2: MNHEY, SMNVEV (reference sequence). V lost 4 bases to trimming and J lost 4 bases, with 14 bases between them. The CDR3 contains 15 residues. The CDR3 here is CASSYTGTYGNTIYF. CDR3 coding DNA: TGTGCCAGCAGTTACACAGGGACCTACGGAAACACCATATATTTT.

The chain links TRBV6-5 to TRBJ1-2, with 8 bases fitting TRBD1. The ends lost 7 bases at V and 4 bases at J; junction bases unmatched: 2. The CDR3 runs 12 residues. The germline V gene has CDR1 MNHEY and CDR2 SVGAGI. The DNA of the CDR3 is TGTGCCAGCACACAGGGGGGCTATGGCTACACCTTC. This translates into CASTQGGYGYTF.

Only a few counts were recorded for this clone. The rearrangement uses TRBV4-1 and TRBJ2-7, with D possibly TRBD1 on 5 matching bases. CDR1 and CDR2 (germline): MGHRA, YSYEKL. The CDR3 runs 13 residues. The V and J ends lost 2 bases and 3 bases respectively, with 8 bases between them. The DNA of the CDR3 is TGCGCCAGCAGCCAACCCCAGGGCTACGAGCAGTACTTC. It translates to CASSQPQGYEQYF.

The DNA of the CDR3 is TGTGCCAGCGGTAGCGGGAGGGTTTCCTACAATGAGCAGTTCTTC. As protein: CASGSGRVSYNEQFF. The gene calls are TRBV19 and TRBJ2-1; 11 nucleotides match TRBD2. With V trimmed by 9 bases and J by 1 base, 5 bases remained unmatched. This CDR3 is 15 amino acids long. The germline V gene encodes CDR1 LNHDA and CDR2 SQIVND (reference sequence).

The chain links TRBV7-9 to TRBJ1-1, with D maybe TRBD1 (6 bases). CDR3 size: 13 residues. V was shortened by 3 bases and J by 5 bases, with 10 bases between the two germline ends. Germline V gives CDR1 SEHNR, CDR2 FQNEAQ (reference sequence). The CDR3 region is CASSLWGLTEAFF. DNA for the CDR3: TGTGCCAGCAGCTTGTGGGGGCTGACTGAAGCTTTCTTT.

The V gene is TRBV11-2, the J gene TRBJ2-2, with TRBD2 matching 9 bases. The CDR3 length is 11 residues. The germline gives CDR1 SGHAT, CDR2 FQNNGV. The CDR3 is CGSGRNRELFF. For the CDR3, the DNA is TGTGGAAGCGGGAGGAACAGGGAGCTGTTTTTT.

The CDR3 reads CASNVGQAYEQYF. In DNA form, the CDR3 reads TGCGCCAGCAATGTGGGACAGGCCTACGAGCAGTACTTC. This chain connects TRBV10-1 to TRBJ2-7; 8 bases align to TRBD1. With 7 bases clipped from V and 2 bases from J, the junction kept 4 bases outside the gene matches. Germline assignment: CDR1 WNHNN and CDR2 SYGVQD (reference sequence). The CDR3 extends over 13 amino acids.

This chain uses TRBV19 with TRBJ2-7, with no clear D. In germline, CDR1 is LNHDA, CDR2 SQIVND (reference sequence). The CDR3 has 13 amino acids. V lost 5 bases and J lost 0, with 8 bases in between. The CDR3 reads CASSSRISYEQYF. DNA of the CDR3: TGTGCCAGTAGTTCCAGGATCTCCTACGAGCAGTACTTC.

V and J are TRBV19 and TRBJ2-7, with TRBD2 matching over 8 bases. The CDR3 contains 13 residues. V was clipped by 3 bases and J by 9 bases; unmatched bases: 7. Germline V CDR1 and CDR2: LNHDA, SQIVND (reference sequence). The CDR3 DNA is TGTGCCAGTAGTATTAACGGGGGGGGCACGCAGTACTTC. It is translated as CASSINGGGTQYF.